The 9 T cell receptor beta chains given below trace back to one sample, sequenced in a study of siplizumab effects on memory and regulatory T cells. Generated by immunoSEQ multiplex PCR, the TCRdb table keeps only in-frame clones and is missing some. The table includes approximately 100,000 clones, roughly 92% detected once. The specimen was Tregs sorted from blood. These receptors were taken from a human donor in good health.

The V and J genes are TRBV5-1 and TRBJ2-7, with TRBD1 identical over 9 bases. CDR1 is SGHRS and CDR2 is YFSETQ in the germline V gene. The CDR3 loop spans 16 amino acids. V lost 4 bases to trimming and J lost 3 bases; unmatched junction nucleotides: 11. CDR3 nucleotides: TGCGCCAGCAGCGTTGGGACAGGGCGGCTGAACTACGAGCAGTACTTC. Its translation: CASSVGTGRLNYEQYF.

V usage is TRBV23-1 and J usage is TRBJ2-7; D not certain. TRBV23-1 is known as an ORF, though its function is uncertain. CDR3 length: 15 amino acids. The V and J ends lost 6 bases and 5 bases respectively, with 20 bases between them. The CDR3 bases are TGCGCCAGCAGCCCATCCGTTAAGAGAAAAAACGAGCAGTACTTC. Amino acids: CASSPSVKRKNEQYF.

The V and J genes are TRBV27 and TRBJ2-1, with D possibly called TRBD1 or TRBD2 (5 bases each). Germline lookup yields CDR1 MNHEY and CDR2 SMNVEV (reference sequence). V lost 6 bases and J 8 bases, leaving 23 bases between the germline ends. The CDR3 has 16 amino acids. The chain's CDR3 is CASRRVGTIRVDEQFF. In DNA form, the CDR3 reads TGTGCCAGCAGGCGCGTCGGGACGATTAGGGTTGATGAGCAGTTCTTC.

The rearrangement links TRBV11-1 to TRBJ2-3; no clear D. There are 12 residues in the CDR3. The V gene lost 5 bases and the J gene lost 0 bases, with 3 bases spanning the gap. CDR1 SGHAT and CDR2 FQDESV come from the germline V gene (reference sequence). The CDR3 spells CASSTSTDTQYF. The CDR3 DNA is TGTGCCAGCAGCACTAGCACAGATACGCAGTATTTT.

V usage is TRBV18 and J usage is TRBJ1-1, with TRBD1 matching over 10 bases. Germline V gene lookup returns CDR1 KGHSH and CDR2 LQKENI. V shed 3 bases, J shed 4 bases, and the junction held 8 bases outside the gene matches. CDR3 length: 16 amino acids. The CDR3 region is CASSPIDRGLFTEAFF. The CDR3 coding sequence is TGTGCCAGCTCACCTATAGACAGGGGGCTATTCACTGAAGCTTTCTTT. Full variable domain (outside the CDR3, taken from reference TRBV18 and TRBJ1-1): NAGVMQNPRHLVRRRGQEARLRCSPMKGHSHVYWYRQLPEEGLKFMVYLQKENIIDESGMPKERFSAEFPKEGPSILRIQQVVRGDSAAYFCASSPIDRGLFTEAFFGQGTRLTVV.

The CDR3 DNA reads as TGTGCCAGCTCACTACCGACTAGCGGAGGCCTATACAATGAGCAGTTCTTC. Its translation is CASSLPTSGGLYNEQFF. The chain joins TRBV18 to TRBJ2-1, with 9 positions matching TRBD2. Germline assignment: CDR1 KGHSH and CDR2 LQKENI. The trim removed 4 bases at V and 4 bases at J, leaving 11 bases unmatched. The CDR3 consists of 17 residues.

This clone occurred a few times. The V gene is TRBV30, the J gene TRBJ1-1; D is ambiguous. Germline V lookup: CDR1 GTSNPN, CDR2 SVGIG (reference sequence). The CDR3 has 12 amino acids. Trimming left V 1 base short and J 4 bases short, with 7 bases between. The DNA for the CDR3 is TGTGCCTGGAGTGGGATGGGCACTGAAGCTTTCTTT. Protein sequence: CAWSGMGTEAFF.

The rearrangement links TRBV14 to TRBJ2-3, with TRBD2 as a possible D gene (5 bases). Looked up from germline, CDR1 is SGHDN and CDR2 is FVKESK. Trimming removed 0 bases from V and 6 bases from J, with 13 bases in between. The CDR3 is made up of 15 amino acids. CDR3 nucleotide sequence: TGTGCCAGCAGCCAAGAGGCAGCGGTGTGGGATACGCAGTATTTT. Translation: CASSQEAAVWDTQYF.

CDR3 region: CASSLATGTREQYF. CDR3 nucleotides: TGTGCCAGCAGCTTAGCTACAGGAACACGGGAGCAGTACTTC. V usage is TRBV7-2 and J usage is TRBJ2-7, with a weak D call TRBD1 (5 bases). This CDR3 is 14 amino acids long. Germline V CDR1 and CDR2: SGHTA, FQGNSA. Deletions cut 0 bases from V and 7 bases from J, with 13 bases between.